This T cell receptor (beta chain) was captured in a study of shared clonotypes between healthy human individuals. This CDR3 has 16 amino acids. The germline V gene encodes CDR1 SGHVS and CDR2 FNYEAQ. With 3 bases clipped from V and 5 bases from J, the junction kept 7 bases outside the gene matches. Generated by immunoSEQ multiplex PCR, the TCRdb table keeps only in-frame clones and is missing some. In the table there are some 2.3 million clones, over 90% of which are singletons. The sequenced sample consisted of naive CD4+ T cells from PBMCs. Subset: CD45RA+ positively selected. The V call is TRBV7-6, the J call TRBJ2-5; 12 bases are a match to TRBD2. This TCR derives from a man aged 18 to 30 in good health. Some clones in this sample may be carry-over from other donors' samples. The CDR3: CASSFGLAGGSETQYF. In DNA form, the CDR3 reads TGTGCCAGCAGCTTTGGTCTAGCGGGAGGGTCGGAGACCCAGTACTTC.